Included here is one T cell receptor beta chain sequence, with context. Deletions cut 5 bases from V and 4 bases from J, with 12 bases between. From germline, CDR1 is LNHNV and CDR2 YYDKDF (reference sequence). This CDR3 spans 14 amino acids. This sample is part of a study of blood T cell repertoires in COVID-19. Study as a whole: Samples of COVID-19 (acute and convalescent) were obtained from the United States, Italy and Spain. PBMCs, B-cell-depleted T cells, or T cells provided the cDNA or gDNA that made up the material.

The data were produced by immunoSEQ multiplex PCR, yet TCRdb's version contains in-frame clones alone and is incomplete. The sample shows about 400,000 clones, roughly 86% of them seen only once. The V and J genes are TRBV15 and TRBJ2-1, with D maybe TRBD1 (6 bases). This TCR derives from a woman aged 25 to 45 who had recovered from COVID-19. Sample: PBMCs or T cells enriched from blood (not recorded which). The CDR3: CATSSRGFYNEQFF. CDR3 nucleotide sequence: TGTGCCACCAGCTCCAGGGGATTTTACAATGAGCAGTTCTTC.